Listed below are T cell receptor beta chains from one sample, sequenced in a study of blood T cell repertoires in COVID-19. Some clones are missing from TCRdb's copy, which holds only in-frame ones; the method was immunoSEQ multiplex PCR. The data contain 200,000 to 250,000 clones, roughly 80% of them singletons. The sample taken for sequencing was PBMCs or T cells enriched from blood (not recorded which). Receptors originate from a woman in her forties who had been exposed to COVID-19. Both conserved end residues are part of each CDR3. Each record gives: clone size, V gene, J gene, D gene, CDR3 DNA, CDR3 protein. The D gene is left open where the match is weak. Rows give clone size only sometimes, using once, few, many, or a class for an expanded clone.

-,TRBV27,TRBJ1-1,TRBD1,TGTGCCAGCAGTCCCCGACAGGGGCACACTGAAGCTTTCTTT,CASSPRQGHTEAFF
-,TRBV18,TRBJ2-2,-,TGTGCCAGCTCACCAATAGTACTGATAGACACCGGGGAGCTGTTTTTT,CASSPIVLIDTGELFF
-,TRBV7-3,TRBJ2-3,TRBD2,TGTGCCAGCAGCCGGGGGGGATTCACAGATACGCAGTATTTT,CASSRGGFTDTQYF
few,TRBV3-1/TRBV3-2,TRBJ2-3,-,TGTGCCAGCTCCGGTCGGGGGTTCACAGATACGCAGTATTTT,CASSGRGFTDTQYF
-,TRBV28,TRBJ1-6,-,TGTGCCAGCAGTTTCCGGGAGGGGGTCTATAATTCACCCCTCCACTTT,CASSFREGVYNSPLHF
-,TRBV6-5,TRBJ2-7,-,TGTGCCAGCAGTTACCCAAGGGGGGGGACATACGAGCAGTACTTC,CASSYPRGGTYEQYF
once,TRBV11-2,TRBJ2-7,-,TGTGCCAGCAGCCCCCCACGATGGAAGGGAGGAATCTACGAGCAGTACTTC,CASSPPRWKGGIYEQYF
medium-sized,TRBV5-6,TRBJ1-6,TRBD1,TGTGCCAGCAGCGGAGGGAGACAGGGGATATGGAATTCACCCCTCCACTTT,CASSGGRQGIWNSPLHF
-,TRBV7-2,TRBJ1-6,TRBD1,TGTGCCAGCAGCTTCGAACGGGACAGACCTAATTCACCCCTCCACTTT,CASSFERDRPNSPLHF
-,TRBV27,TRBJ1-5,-,TGTGCCAGCAGTTTATCGCCAGGGGTCTATCAGCCCCAGCATTTT,CASSLSPGVYQPQHF
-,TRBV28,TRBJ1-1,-,TGTGCCAGCAGTTTAGTAGGGGGTCGGACTGAAGCTTTCTTT,CASSLVGGRTEAFF
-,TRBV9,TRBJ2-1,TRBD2,TGTGCCAGCAGCTCTAGCGGGGGGTTTAACAATGAGCAGTTCTTC,CASSSSGGFNNEQFF
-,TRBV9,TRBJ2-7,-,TGTGCCAGCAGCGTATCGGGAGACAGTTCTAACTACGAGCAGTACTTC,CASSVSGDSSNYEQYF
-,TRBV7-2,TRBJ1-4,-,TGTGCCAGCAGCTTAGTGGCCCGGGCTAATGAAAAACTGTTTTTT,CASSLVARANEKLFF
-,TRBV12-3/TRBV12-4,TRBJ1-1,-,TGTGCCAGCAGTAAGAGGGATAAAGTCGAAGCTTTCTTT,CASSKRDKVEAFF
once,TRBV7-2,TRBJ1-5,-,TGTGCCAGCAGTCCCTCGGGTCAGCCCCAGCATTTT,CASSPSGQPQHF
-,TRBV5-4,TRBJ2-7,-,TGTGCCAGCAGCGGGACAACCAGGGCCTACGAGCAGTACTTC,CASSGTTRAYEQYF
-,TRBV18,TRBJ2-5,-,TGTGCCAGCTCACCCTCGCAGTGGGAGACCCAGTACTTC,CASSPSQWETQYF
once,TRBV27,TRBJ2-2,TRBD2,TGTGCCAGCAGTCAAACTAGCGGGGGGATCACCGGGGAGCTGTTTTTT,CASSQTSGGITGELFF
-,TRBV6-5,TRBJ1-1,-,TGTGCCAGCAGTCCCCCCAACCAGGGAGCTTTCTTT,CASSPPNQGAFF
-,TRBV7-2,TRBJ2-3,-,TGTGCCAGCAGCGCCCTGGGGGGTGGAGGCACAGATACGCAGTATTTT,CASSALGGGGTDTQYF
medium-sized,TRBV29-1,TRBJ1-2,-,TGCAGCGTTGAGGGGCTTAGCTATGGCTACACCTTC,CSVEGLSYGYTF
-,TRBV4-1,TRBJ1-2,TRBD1,TGCGCCAGCAGCCAAGAGAGGGGGGGGGAGGGACAGGGGAGTTCTTCGAGCTATGGCTACACCTTC,CASSQERGGEGQGSSSSYGYTF
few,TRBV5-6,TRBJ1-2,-,TGTGCCAGCAGGCGACAAGAATTGGATGGCTACACCTTC,CASRRQELDGYTF
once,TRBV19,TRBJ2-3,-,TGTGCCAGTAACCTAGACGGCGCCACAGATACGCAGTATTTT,CASNLDGATDTQYF
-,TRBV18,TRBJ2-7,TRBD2,TGTGCCAGCTCATCTAGCGGGGGCCTGGGGTACGAGCAGTACTTC,CASSSSGGLGYEQYF
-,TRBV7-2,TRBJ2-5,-,TGTGCCAGCAGCTGGGGTTGGGGGGGCAGAGGACAAGAGACCCAGTACTTC,CASSWGWGGRGQETQYF
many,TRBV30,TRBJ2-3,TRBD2,TGTGCCTGGCAACATAGCAGCGGGGGGAGGAATACGCAGTATTTT,CAWQHSSGGRNTQYF
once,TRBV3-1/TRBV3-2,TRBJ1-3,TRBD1,TGTGCCAGCAGCCAAGTACGGACAGGACCTGGAAACACCATATATTTT,CASSQVRTGPGNTIYF
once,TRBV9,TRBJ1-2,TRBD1,TGTGCCAGCAGCGTAGAGGGACAGTCCGGCTACACCTTC,CASSVEGQSGYTF
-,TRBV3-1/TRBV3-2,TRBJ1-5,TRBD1,TGTGCCAGCAGCCAAGACCACAGGGGTGGCAATCAGCCCCAGCATTTT,CASSQDHRGGNQPQHF
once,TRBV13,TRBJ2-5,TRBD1,TGTGCCAGCAGCCCGACAGGGGACGCGGAGACCCAGTACTTC,CASSPTGDAETQYF
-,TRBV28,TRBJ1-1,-,TGTGCCAGCGGGAGGGCTGATGAAGCTTTCTTT,CASGRADEAFF
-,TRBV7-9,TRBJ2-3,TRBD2,TGTGCCAGCAGCTTAGATAGCGGGGATGCAGATACGCAGTATTTT,CASSLDSGDADTQYF
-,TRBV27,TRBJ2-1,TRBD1,TGTGCCAGCGGCGGGACAGGGGGCATCAATGAGCAGTTCTTC,CASGGTGGINEQFF
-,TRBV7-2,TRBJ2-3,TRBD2,TGTGCCAGCAGCCCTGTGGGGCGGGGGTTCACAGATACGCAGTATTTT,CASSPVGRGFTDTQYF
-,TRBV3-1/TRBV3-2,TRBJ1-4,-,TGTGCCAGCAGCCAGGCCGGACAGAGGAATGAAAAACTGTTTTTT,CASSQAGQRNEKLFF
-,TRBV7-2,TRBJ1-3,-,TGTGCCAGCAGCCTTACGGCGGGGGAGGGCACCATATATTTT,CASSLTAGEGTIYF
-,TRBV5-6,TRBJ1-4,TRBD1,TGTGCCAGCAGCCTGGGACAGCCTAATGAAAAACTGTTTTTT,CASSLGQPNEKLFF
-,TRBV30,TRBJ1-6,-,TGTGCCTGGAGTGAATTCCCCAGGCCAGGGCAGAGATCACCCCTCCACTTT,CAWSEFPRPGQRSPLHF
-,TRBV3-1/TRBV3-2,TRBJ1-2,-,TGTGCCAGCAGCCCCCAGGGGAACTATGGCTACACCTTC,CASSPQGNYGYTF
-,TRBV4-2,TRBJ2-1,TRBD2,TGTGCCAGCAGCCCTCTAGCGGGGGGGGACAATGAGCAGTTCTTC,CASSPLAGGDNEQFF
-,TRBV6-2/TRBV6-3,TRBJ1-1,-,TGTGCCAGCAGTTACCCCAGTCTCGCAGGGGACACTGAAGCTTTCTTT,CASSYPSLAGDTEAFF
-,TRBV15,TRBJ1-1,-,TGTGCCACCAGCAGAGATCGGAGGGAAGCTTTCTTT,CATSRDRREAFF
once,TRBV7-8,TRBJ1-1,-,TGTGCCAGCAGCGTATCCCGAGCGACTAACACTGAAGCTTTCTTT,CASSVSRATNTEAFF
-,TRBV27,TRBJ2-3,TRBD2,TGTGCCAGCAGCTGGGGGGGAGGGACAGATACGCAGTATTTT,CASSWGGGTDTQYF
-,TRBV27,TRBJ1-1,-,TGTGCCAGCAGTTTAGGAGTAGGCACTGAAGCTTTCTTT,CASSLGVGTEAFF
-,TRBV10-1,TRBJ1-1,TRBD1,TGCGCCAGCAACGTGGGACAGGGGACCGCCCGGGGCACTGAAGCTTTCTTT,CASNVGQGTARGTEAFF
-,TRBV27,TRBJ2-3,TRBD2,TGTGCCAGCAGTCCACCCAGCGGGGTGGGAACAGATACGCAGTATTTT,CASSPPSGVGTDTQYF
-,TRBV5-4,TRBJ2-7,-,TGTGCCAGCAGCTTGGAAGGTAGCGTTACCTCCTACGAGCAGTACTTC,CASSLEGSVTSYEQYF